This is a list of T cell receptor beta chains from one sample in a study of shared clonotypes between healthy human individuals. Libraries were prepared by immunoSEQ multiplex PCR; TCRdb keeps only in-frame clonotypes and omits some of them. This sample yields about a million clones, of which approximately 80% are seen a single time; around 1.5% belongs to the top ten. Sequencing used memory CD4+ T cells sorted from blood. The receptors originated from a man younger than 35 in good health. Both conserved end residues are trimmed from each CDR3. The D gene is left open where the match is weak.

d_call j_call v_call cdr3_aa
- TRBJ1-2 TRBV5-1 ASSFTGHGYT
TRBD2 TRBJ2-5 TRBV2 ASRPTGGGSETQY
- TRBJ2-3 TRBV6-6 ASKITDTQY
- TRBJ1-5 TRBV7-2 ASSQEGPNQPQH
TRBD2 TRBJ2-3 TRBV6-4 ASSAGLAGDTQY
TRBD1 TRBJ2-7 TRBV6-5 ASSFEPTGSYEQY
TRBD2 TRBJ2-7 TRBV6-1 ASRVSSGGSYEQY
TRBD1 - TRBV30 AWSRRDRSNEQY
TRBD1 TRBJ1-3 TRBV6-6 ASSQGQVSGNTIY
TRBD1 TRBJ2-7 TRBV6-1 ASRTGQVYEQY
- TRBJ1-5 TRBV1 TSSHPILGNQPQH
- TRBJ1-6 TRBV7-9 ASSTPGQTNSPLH
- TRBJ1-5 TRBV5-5 ASSLGAVLGNQPQH
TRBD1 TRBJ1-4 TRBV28 ASSPRRDRGQRGEKLF
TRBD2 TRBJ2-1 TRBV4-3 ASSQQVNLAGYNEQF
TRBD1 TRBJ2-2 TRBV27 ASRVFMGTGNTGELF
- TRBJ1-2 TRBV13 ASSEGVSGYT
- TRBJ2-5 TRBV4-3 ASSQLFQETQY
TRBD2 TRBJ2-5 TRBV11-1 ASSLNLAGGPQETQY
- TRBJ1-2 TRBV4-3 ASSQDLGQVESSGYT